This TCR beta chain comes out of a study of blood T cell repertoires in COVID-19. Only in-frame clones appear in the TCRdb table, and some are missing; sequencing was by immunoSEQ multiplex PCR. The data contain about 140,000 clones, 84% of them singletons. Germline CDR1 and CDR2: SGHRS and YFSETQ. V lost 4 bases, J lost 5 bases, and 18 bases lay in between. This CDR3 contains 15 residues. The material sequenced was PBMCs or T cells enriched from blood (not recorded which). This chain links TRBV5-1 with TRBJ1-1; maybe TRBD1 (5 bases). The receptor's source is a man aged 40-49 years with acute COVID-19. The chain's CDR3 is CASSASPGRRTEAFF. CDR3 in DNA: TGCGCCAGCAGCGCTTCCCCAGGGAGGAGGACTGAAGCTTTCTTT.